The rows below give T cell receptor beta chains drawn from one sample of a study of blood T cell repertoires in COVID-19. Generated by immunoSEQ multiplex PCR, the TCRdb table keeps only in-frame clones and is missing some. The repertoire holds 250,000 or so clones, with approximately 86% as singletons. Sequenced sample: PBMCs or T cells enriched from blood (not recorded which). These receptors were taken from a woman younger than 35 who had recovered from COVID-19. The CDR3 runs from the conserved cysteine through the conserved F or W. The order of the fields is V gene, clone size, D gene, J gene, CDR3 DNA, CDR3 protein. A D gene is named only where the DNA matches it firmly. Clone size, where shown, is once, few, many, or a class for clones that have expanded.

TRBV2	-	TRBD1	TRBJ2-2	TGTGCCAGCAGTGGTCCGGGACAGGGGGGTACCGGGGAGCTGTTTTTT	CASSGPGQGGTGELFF
TRBV11-2	-	-	TRBJ2-1	TGTGCCAGCAGCTTAGTCGGCGGAACCCGCAATGAGCAGTTCTTC	CASSLVGGTRNEQFF
TRBV3-1/TRBV3-2	-	-	TRBJ2-3	TGTGCCAGCAGCCAAGATCAGGGGGGCGCGAGCACAGATACGCAGTATTTT	CASSQDQGGASTDTQYF
TRBV7-6	-	TRBD2	TRBJ2-1	TGTGCCAGCCTCAGCCTAGCGGGAGGGCCAAACAATGAGCAGTTCTTC	CASLSLAGGPNNEQFF
TRBV28	-	-	TRBJ2-5	TGTGCCAGCAAGAGTTTTGAGACCCAGTACTTC	CASKSFETQYF
TRBV7-9	-	-	TRBJ1-3	TGTGCCAGCAGCTCTCAGGGGTTCACATCTGGAAACACCATATATTTT	CASSSQGFTSGNTIYF
TRBV5-5	-	-	TRBJ1-2	TGTGCCAGCAGCTTTCGGGAAAACTATGGCTACACCTTC	CASSFRENYGYTF
TRBV7-9	-	-	TRBJ2-4	TGTGCCAGCAGCTTAATTCAGATTAGCGGCTCCAAAAACATTCAGTACTTC	CASSLIQISGSKNIQYF
TRBV4-3	-	TRBD2	TRBJ2-1	TGCGCCAGCAGCCAAGAAACTAGCGGGGGTTACAATGAGCAGTTCTTC	CASSQETSGGYNEQFF
TRBV5-1	-	-	TRBJ2-3	TGCGCCAGCAGCTTGGCTTGGTCTCGGGGAGATACGCAGTATTTT	CASSLAWSRGDTQYF
TRBV7-9	-	TRBD2	TRBJ2-1	TGTGCCAGCAGCCTCAGCGGGGGGGCCGACAATGAGCAGTTCTTC	CASSLSGGADNEQFF
TRBV29-1	-	TRBD1	TRBJ1-1	TGCAGCGTTGGAGGGACAGGCGTGAACACTGAAGCTTTCTTT	CSVGGTGVNTEAFF
TRBV4-1	-	TRBD1	TRBJ1-4	TGCGCCAGCAGCCAAGTCGGGACAGGGGTGTTAAAGGAAAAACTGTTTTTT	CASSQVGTGVLKEKLFF
TRBV10-3	-	-	TRBJ2-2	TGTGCCACTTCCGGGACACTCACCGGGGAGCTGTTTTTT	CATSGTLTGELFF
TRBV6-5	-	TRBD1	TRBJ1-4	TGTGCCAGCAGTTACCAACAGGGGGTTGTTACAAAACTGTTTTTT	CASSYQQGVVTKLFF
TRBV19	once	-	TRBJ2-7	TGTGCCAGTAGTATCGAGGTCCAGGGGCTATACGAGCAGTACTTC	CASSIEVQGLYEQYF
TRBV6-2/TRBV6-3	-	-	TRBJ2-1	TGTGCCAGCAGCCCTGGGACTCGCTCCTACAATGAGCAGTTCTTC	CASSPGTRSYNEQFF
TRBV7-2	-	-	TRBJ1-5	TGTGCCAGCAGCTTACTTCTGGGTGGACTGGATCAGCCCCAGCATTTT	CASSLLLGGLDQPQHF
TRBV27	-	-	TRBJ2-3	TGTGCCAGCAGTTCCCCGACTCCGCGGGCCACAGATACGCAGTATTTT	CASSSPTPRATDTQYF
TRBV27	-	-	TRBJ1-1	TGTGCCAGCAGTTTATCCGGACAGCTCACCTGGGGGACTTTCTTT	CASSLSGQLTWGTFF
TRBV4-3	-	-	TRBJ2-7	TGCGCCAGCAGCCAACGGGTCGGGGGCTACGAGCAGTACTTC	CASSQRVGGYEQYF
TRBV7-8	-	-	TRBJ2-1	TGTGCCAGCAGCACCTACTCCTACAATGAGCAGTTCTTC	CASSTYSYNEQFF
TRBV28	-	-	TRBJ1-2	TGTGCCAGCAGTTTTGACGGCGAGGGAGTAACTCTTAACTATGGCTACACCTTC	CASSFDGEGVTLNYGYTF
TRBV11-3	-	TRBD1	TRBJ1-2	TGTGCCAGCAGCTTAGATCAGGCTGGGACAGGGCATGGCTACACCTTC	CASSLDQAGTGHGYTF
TRBV7-8	-	TRBD2	TRBJ2-1	TGTGCCAGCAGTAAGCGGGAGGGCCGGTATGAGCAGTTCTTC	CASSKREGRYEQFF
TRBV15	-	TRBD2	TRBJ2-1	TGTGCCACCAGCAGAGATCGTGCTAGCGGGGCCCACAATGAGCAGTTCTTC	CATSRDRASGAHNEQFF
TRBV27	-	-	TRBJ1-1	TGTGCCAGCAGTTTATTAAGTAGGGGCCGTACTGAAGCTTTCTTT	CASSLLSRGRTEAFF
TRBV30	-	-	TRBJ1-5	TGTGCCTGGAGTCAGTATAGCAATCAGCCCCAGCATTTT	CAWSQYSNQPQHF
TRBV27	-	TRBD2	TRBJ2-7	TGTGCCAGCAGTGGAGGGACTAGTAAGGAGTACTTC	CASSGGTSKEYF
TRBV5-8	-	TRBD1	TRBJ1-2	TGTGCCAGCAGGGGGACAGGACGCTATGGCTACACCTTC	CASRGTGRYGYTF
TRBV7-2	-	TRBD2	TRBJ2-1	TGTGCCAGCAGCTTGGTCCTAGCGGGGGGGCCTCGTGAGCAGTTCTTC	CASSLVLAGGPREQFF